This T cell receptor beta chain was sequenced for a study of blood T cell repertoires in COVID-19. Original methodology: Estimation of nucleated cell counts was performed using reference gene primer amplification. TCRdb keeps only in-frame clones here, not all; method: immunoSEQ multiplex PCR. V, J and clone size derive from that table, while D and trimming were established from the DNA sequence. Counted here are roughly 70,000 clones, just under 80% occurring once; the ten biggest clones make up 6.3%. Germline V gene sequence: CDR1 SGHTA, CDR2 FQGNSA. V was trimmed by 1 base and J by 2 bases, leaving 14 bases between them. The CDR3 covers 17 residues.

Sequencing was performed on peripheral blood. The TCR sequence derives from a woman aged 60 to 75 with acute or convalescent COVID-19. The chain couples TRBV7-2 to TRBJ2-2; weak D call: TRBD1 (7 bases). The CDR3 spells CASSLVGGGGNTGELFF. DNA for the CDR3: TGTGCCAGCAGCTTAGTAGGAGGGGGCGGTAACACCGGGGAGCTGTTTTTT.